This T cell receptor (beta chain) was obtained from a study of shared clonotypes between healthy human individuals. The wider study: Researchers assigned three CD4 naive, three CD4 memory, two CD8 naive and one CD8 memory plate to each donor.

V was shortened by 7 bases and J by 9 bases, with 10 bases between the two germline ends. Germline-derived CDR1 and CDR2 are LNHDA and SQIVND (reference sequence). The CDR3 contains 11 residues. Healthy and HIV-negative, the adult donors had no recent acute infections or vaccinations. Donors comprised only Caucasian adults living in Nashville, Tennessee. For each subset, genomic DNA was distributed in equal portions over several immunoSEQ plates. Assay used: immunoSEQ multiplex PCR; TCRdb lists only in-frame clones, some missing. Of roughly 2,300,000 clones detected, around 92% appear once; the ten largest clones hold about 0.36%.

The V and J genes are TRBV19 and TRBJ2-1; D unclear. This clonotype was sampled from a man aged 18-30 years in good health. Some clones in this sample may be carry-over from other donors' samples. The sequencing sample was made of naive CD4+ T cells from PBMCs. The subset denotes: CD45RA+ positively selected. In DNA, the CDR3 is TGTGCCAGTACCGATGGGGTTGAGCAGTTCTTC. It codes for CASTDGVEQFF.